This TCR beta chain was identified in a study of naive and memory T cell subsets. Treatment: skin biopsy from PPD injection site in Mantoux-positive individual. TCR cDNA received a 3' ligated oligonucleotide that carried a UMI. Skin biopsies came from PPD injection sites in Mantoux-positive individuals. Reverse transcription used DNase-treated unsorted total RNA, aiming for roughly 1 to 1,100 ng. Germline CDR1 reads SEHNR; CDR2 reads FQNEAQ (reference sequence). V was clipped by 2 bases and J by 3 bases; unmatched bases: 7. The CDR3 consists of 15 residues. Overall study findings and caveats: The RNA method is potentially sensitive to activation and differentiation changes.

The SP2 primer and nested alpha and beta constant region primers amplified ligated cDNA in four rounds. In TCRdb, the UMI-ligation and nested PCR reads were re-called with MiXCR into one record per CDR3 protein. This sample has tens of thousands of distinct CDR3 sequences, with approximately 10% found just once. In this sample, this clonotype turned up a few times. Its cognate antigen is unknown. This sample comprised skin, obtained from a tuberculin skin test site. This receptor was taken from an adult in good health. This chain connects TRBV7-9 to TRBJ2-7; 7 positions agree with TRBD2. DNA for the CDR3: TGTGCCAGCAGCTTAATCGGCCCGGGGGGCTACGAGCAGTACTTC. Its translation: CASSLIGPGGYEQYF.